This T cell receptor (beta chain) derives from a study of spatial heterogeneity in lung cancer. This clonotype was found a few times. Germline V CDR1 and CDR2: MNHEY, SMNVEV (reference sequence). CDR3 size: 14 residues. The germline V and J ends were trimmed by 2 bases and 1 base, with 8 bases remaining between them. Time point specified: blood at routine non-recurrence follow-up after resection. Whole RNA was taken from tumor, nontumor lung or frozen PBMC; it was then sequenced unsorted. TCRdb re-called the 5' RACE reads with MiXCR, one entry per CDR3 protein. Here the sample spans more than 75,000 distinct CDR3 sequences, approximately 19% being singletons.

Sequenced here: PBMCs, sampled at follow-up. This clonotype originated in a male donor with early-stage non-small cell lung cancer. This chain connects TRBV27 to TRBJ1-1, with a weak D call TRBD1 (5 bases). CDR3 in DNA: TGTGCCAGCAGTTTAAGAGGGGAGAACACTGAAGCTTTCTTT. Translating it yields CASSLRGENTEAFF.